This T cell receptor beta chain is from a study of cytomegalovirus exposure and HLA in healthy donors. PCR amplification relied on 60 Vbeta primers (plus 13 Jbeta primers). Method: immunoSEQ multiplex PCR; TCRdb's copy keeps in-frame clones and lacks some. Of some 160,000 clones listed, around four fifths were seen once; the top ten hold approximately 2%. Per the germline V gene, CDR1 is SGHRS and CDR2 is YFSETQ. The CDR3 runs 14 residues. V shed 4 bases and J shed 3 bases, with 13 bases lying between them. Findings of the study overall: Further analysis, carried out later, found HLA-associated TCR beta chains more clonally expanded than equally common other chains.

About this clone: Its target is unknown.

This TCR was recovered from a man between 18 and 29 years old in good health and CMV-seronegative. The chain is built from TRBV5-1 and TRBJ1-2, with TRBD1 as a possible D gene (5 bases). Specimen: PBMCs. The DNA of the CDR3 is TGCGCCAGCAGCGTAGCTCAGGGCGACTATGGCTACACCTTC. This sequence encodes CASSVAQGDYGYTF.